This TCR beta chain was identified during a study of T cell responses to AZD1222 COVID-19 vaccine. Study-level points and caveats: Spike-specific TCR repertoires showed rising breadth and depth after two AZD1222 doses. Epitopes outside B.1.351 and B.1.1.7 mutated regions reportedly drew nearly half of spike TCRs.

This table comes from immunoSEQ multiplex PCR, and its TCRdb copy is limited to in-frame clones, with some not included. The sample has some 200,000 clones; 85% to 90% are singletons. This clone has only a few counts. What it binds is not known. V lost 5 bases, J lost 0 bases, and 11 bases lay in between. The length of the CDR3 is 15 residues. Germline V gene sequence: CDR1 SGHRS, CDR2 YFSETQ. This material consisted of peripheral blood, taken 28 days after the second AZD1222 dose. The chain is built from TRBV5-1 and TRBJ2-2; D is perhaps TRBD2 (5 bases). The receptor's source is an adult who received the AZD1222 COVID-19 vaccine. CDR3 sequence reads: CASRSGYANTGELFF. The CDR3 DNA is TGCGCCAGCAGGAGCGGATACGCGAACACCGGGGAGCTGTTTTTT.